This TCR beta chain originates from a study of blood T cells in healthy people across ages. Germline CDR1 is SNHLY and CDR2 is FYNNEI. The CDR3 extends over 15 amino acids. Deletions cut 8 bases from V and 4 bases from J, with 18 bases between. Drawn from each donor were approximately 9.5 milliliters of peripheral blood. Concerning this clonotype: Its cognate antigen is unknown.

Findings and limits, study-wide: Considered underestimates were the diversity estimates obtained from one million T cells. Reliance upon unsorted PBMCs precluded definitive naive versus antigen-experienced comparison.

A sample-barcoded 5' primer and a J-beta primer mix were used in a second PCR of roughly 6 to 11 cycles. Each single sample gave us at least 3 million CDR3-containing paired-end reads. Via MiXCR, TCRdb re-called the 5' RACE reads, giving one row per CDR3 protein. The sample has just over 1 million distinct CDR3 sequences; more than 40% are singletons. The source material was blood. The chain combines TRBV2 with TRBJ2-1; D is possibly TRBD1 (6 bases). This receptor was obtained from a woman aged 55-75 years in good health. CDR3 nucleotide sequence: TGTGCCAGCGGACTCGGACAGTTCACTTACAATGAGCAGTTCTTC. It yields the protein CASGLGQFTYNEQFF. The full variable domain, rest sourced from reference TRBV2 and TRBJ2-1, is EPEVTQTPSHQVTQMGQEVILRCVPISNHLYFYWYRQILGQKVEFLVSFYNNEISEKSEIFDDQFSVERPDGSNFTLKIRSTKLEDSAMYFCASGLGQFTYNEQFFGPGTRLTVL.